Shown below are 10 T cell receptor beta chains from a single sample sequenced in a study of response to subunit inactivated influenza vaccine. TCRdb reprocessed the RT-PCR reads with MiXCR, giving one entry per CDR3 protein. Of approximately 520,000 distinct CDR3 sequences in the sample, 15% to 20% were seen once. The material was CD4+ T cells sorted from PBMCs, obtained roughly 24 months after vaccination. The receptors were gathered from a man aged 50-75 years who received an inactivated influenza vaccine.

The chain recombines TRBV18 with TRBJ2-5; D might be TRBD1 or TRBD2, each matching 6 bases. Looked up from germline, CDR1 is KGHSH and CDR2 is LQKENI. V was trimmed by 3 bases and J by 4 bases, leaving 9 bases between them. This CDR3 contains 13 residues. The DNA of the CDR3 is TGTGCCAGCTCACCCCCGGGGGCAGAGACCCAGTACTTC. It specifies CASSPPGAETQYF.

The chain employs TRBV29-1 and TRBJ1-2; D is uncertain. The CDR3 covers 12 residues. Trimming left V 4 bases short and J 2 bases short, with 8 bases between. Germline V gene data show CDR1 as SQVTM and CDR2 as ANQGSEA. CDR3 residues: CSVGGLNYGYTF. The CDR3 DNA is TGCAGCGTTGGGGGATTGAACTATGGCTACACCTTC.

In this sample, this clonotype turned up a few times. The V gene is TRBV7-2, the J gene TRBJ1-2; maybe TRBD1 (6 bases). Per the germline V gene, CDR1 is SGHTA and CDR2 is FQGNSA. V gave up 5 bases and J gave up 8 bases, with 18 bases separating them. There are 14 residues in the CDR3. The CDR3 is CASSTLLQGSGYTF. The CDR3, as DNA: TGTGCCAGCAGCACCCTTCTACAGGGAAGCGGCTACACCTTC.

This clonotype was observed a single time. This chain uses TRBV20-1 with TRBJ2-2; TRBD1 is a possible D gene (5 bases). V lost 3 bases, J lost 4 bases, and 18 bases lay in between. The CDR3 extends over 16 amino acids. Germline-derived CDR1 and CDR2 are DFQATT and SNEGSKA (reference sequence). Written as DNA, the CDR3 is TGCAGTGCTAGGGCCGACAGCAAAGGTAGCACCGGGGAGCTGTTTTTT. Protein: CSARADSKGSTGELFF.

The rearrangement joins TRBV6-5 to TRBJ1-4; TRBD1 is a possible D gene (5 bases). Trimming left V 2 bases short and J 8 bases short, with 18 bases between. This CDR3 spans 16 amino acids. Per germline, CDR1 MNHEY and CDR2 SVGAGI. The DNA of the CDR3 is TGTGCCAGCAGTTACGGAGGGACGGTCTTTCAGGAAAAACTGTTTTTT. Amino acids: CASSYGGTVFQEKLFF.

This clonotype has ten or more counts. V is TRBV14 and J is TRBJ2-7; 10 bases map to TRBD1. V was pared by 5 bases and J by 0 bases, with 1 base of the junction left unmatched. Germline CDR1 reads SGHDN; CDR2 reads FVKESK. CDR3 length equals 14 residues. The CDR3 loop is CASSGDRGSYEQYF. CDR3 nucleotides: TGTGCCAGCAGCGGGGACAGGGGCTCCTACGAGCAGTACTTC. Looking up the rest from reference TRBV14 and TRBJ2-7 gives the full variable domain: EAGVTQFPSHSVIEKGQTVTLRCDPISGHDNLYWYRRVMGKEIKFLLHFVKESKQDESGMPNNRFLAERTGGTYSTLKVQPAELEDSGVYFCASSGDRGSYEQYFGPGTRLTVT.

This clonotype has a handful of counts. The CDR3 DNA reads TGTGCCAGCAGTATGTACAGGGGGCGCGGATCCACCGGGGAGCTGTTTTTT. This sequence encodes CASSMYRGRGSTGELFF. V usage is TRBV13 and J usage is TRBJ2-2, with 9 bases identical to TRBD1. The CDR3 consists of 17 residues. Germline V gene lookup returns CDR1 PRHDT and CDR2 FYEKMQ (reference sequence). Losses at the gene ends were 6 bases for V and 4 bases for J; bases not matched to a gene: 12.

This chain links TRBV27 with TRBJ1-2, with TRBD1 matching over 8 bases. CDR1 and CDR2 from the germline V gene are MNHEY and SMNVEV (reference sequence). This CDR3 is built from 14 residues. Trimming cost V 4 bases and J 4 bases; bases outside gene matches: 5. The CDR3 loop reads CASSSQGVVYGYTF. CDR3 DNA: TGTGCCAGCAGTTCACAGGGGGTTGTCTATGGCTACACCTTC.

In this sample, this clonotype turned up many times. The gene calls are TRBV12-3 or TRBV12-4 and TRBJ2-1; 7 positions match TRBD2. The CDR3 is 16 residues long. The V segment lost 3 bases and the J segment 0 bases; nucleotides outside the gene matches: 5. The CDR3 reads CASSLMGGSSYNEQFF. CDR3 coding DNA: TGTGCCAGCAGTTTGATGGGCGGGAGCTCCTACAATGAGCAGTTCTTC.

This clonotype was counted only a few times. CDR3 protein: CASSPTSASSEQYF. CDR3 nucleotides: TGTGCCAGCAGCCCCACTAGCGCGTCGTCCGAGCAGTACTTC. The J gene is TRBJ2-7, the V gene TRBV3-1, with 7 bases fitting TRBD2. With 4 bases clipped from V and 6 bases from J, the junction kept 9 bases outside the gene matches. CDR1 and CDR2 (germline): LGHDT, YNNKEL (reference sequence). The CDR3 spans 14 residues.